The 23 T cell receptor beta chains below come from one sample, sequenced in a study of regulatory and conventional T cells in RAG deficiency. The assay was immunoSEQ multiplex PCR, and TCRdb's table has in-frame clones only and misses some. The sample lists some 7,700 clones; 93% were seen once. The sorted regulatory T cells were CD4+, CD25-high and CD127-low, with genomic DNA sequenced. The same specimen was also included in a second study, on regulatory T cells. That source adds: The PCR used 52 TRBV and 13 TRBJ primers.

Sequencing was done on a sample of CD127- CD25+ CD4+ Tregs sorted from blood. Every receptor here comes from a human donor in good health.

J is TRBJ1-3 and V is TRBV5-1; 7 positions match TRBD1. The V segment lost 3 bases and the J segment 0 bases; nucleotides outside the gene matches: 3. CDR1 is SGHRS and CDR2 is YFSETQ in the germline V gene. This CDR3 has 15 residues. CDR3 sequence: CASSWTGDSGNTIYF. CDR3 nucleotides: TGCGCCAGCAGCTGGACAGGAGACTCTGGAAACACCATATATTTT.

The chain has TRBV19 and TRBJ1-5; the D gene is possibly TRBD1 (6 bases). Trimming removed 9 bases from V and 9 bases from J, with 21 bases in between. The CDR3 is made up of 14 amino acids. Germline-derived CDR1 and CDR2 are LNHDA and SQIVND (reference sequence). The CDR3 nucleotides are TGTGCCAGCGGCCAGAGGGGGGGGAGGGGGCCCCAGCATTTT. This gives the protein CASGQRGGRGPQHF.

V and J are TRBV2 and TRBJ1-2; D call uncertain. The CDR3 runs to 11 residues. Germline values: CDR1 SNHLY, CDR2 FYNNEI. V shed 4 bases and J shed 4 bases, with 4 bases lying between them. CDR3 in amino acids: CASSVVYGYTF. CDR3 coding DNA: TGTGCCAGCAGTGTAGTCTATGGCTACACCTTC.

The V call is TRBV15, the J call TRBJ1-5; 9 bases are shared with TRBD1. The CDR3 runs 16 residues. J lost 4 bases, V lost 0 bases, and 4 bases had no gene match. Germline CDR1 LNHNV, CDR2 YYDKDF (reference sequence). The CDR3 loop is CATSRDRQGVNQPQHF. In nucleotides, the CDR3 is TGTGCCACCAGCAGAGATCGACAGGGGGTGAATCAGCCCCAGCATTTT.

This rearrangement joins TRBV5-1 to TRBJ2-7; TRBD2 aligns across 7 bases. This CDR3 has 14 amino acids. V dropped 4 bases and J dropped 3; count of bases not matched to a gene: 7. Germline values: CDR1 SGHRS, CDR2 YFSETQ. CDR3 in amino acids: CASSPRGGGYEQYF. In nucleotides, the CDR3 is TGCGCCAGCAGCCCCCGTGGGGGGGGCTACGAGCAGTACTTC.

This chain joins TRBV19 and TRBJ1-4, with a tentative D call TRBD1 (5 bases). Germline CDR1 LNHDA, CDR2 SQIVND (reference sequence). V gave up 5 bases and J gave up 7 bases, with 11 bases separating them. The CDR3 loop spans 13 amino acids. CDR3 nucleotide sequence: TGTGCCAGTAGTCCGGGACTTACTGAAAAACTGTTTTTT. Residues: CASSPGLTEKLFF.

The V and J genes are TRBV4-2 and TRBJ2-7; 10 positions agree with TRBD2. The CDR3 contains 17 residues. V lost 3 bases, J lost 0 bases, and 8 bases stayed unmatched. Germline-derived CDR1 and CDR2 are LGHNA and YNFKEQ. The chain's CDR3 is CASSQTGLAGASYEQYF. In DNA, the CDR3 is TGTGCCAGCAGCCAGACGGGGCTAGCGGGAGCCTCCTACGAGCAGTACTTC.

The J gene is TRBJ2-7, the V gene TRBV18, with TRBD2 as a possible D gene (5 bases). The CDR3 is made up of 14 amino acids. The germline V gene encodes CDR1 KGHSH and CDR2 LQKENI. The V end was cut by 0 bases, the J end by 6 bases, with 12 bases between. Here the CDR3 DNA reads TGTGCCAGCTCACCACCGACTACTGTAGGCGAGCAGTACTTC. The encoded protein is CASSPPTTVGEQYF.

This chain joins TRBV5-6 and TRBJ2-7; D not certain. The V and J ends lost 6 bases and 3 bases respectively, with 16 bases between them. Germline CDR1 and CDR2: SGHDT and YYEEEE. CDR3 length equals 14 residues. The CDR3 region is CASNPIGLVYEQYF. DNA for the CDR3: TGTGCCAGCAACCCGATCGGGTTGGTCTACGAGCAGTACTTC.

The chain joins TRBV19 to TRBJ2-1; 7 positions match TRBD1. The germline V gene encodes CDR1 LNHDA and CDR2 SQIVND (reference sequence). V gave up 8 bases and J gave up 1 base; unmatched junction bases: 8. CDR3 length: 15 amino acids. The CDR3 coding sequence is TGTGCCAGTGGAGACCGGGACAGATCCTACAATGAGCAGTTCTTC. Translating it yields CASGDRDRSYNEQFF.

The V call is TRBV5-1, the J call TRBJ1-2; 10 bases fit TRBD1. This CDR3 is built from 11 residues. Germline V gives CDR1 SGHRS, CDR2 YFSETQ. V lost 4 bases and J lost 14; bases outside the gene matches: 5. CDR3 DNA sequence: TGCGCCAGCAGCCTCGGGACAGGGGAGACCTTC. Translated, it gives CASSLGTGETF. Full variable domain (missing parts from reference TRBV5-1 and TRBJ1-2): KAGVTQTPRYLIKTRGQQVTLSCSPISGHRSVSWYQQTPGQGLQFLFEYFSETQRNKGNFPGRFSGRQFSNSRSEMNVSTLELGDSALYLCASSLGTGETFGSGTRLTVV.

The CDR3 is CASSWGGQGGGYTF. In DNA, the CDR3 is TGTGCCAGCAGTTGGGGCGGACAGGGCGGAGGCTACACCTTC. The chain joins TRBV6-5 to TRBJ1-2; 8 bases line up with TRBD1. Germline values: CDR1 MNHEY, CDR2 SVGAGI. The CDR3 is made up of 14 amino acids. With V trimmed by 4 bases and J by 8 bases, 9 bases remained unmatched.

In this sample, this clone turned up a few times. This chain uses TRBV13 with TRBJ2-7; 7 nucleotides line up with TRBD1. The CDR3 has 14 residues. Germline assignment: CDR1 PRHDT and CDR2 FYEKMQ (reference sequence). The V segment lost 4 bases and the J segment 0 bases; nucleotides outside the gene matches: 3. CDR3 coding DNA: TGTGCCAGCAGCTACCGGGACAGCTCCTACGAGCAGTACTTC. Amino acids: CASSYRDSSYEQYF. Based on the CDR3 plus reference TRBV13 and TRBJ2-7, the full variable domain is AAGVIQSPRHLIKEKRETATLKCYPIPRHDTVYWYQQGPGQDPQFLISFYEKMQSDKGSIPDRFSAQQFSDYHSELNMSSLELGDSALYFCASSYRDSSYEQYFGPGTRLTVT.

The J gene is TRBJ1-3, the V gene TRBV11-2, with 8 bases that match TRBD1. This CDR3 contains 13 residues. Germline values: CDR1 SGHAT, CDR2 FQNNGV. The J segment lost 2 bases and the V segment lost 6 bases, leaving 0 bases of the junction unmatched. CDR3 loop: CASRQGAGNTIYF. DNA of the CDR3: TGTGCCAGCAGACAGGGGGCTGGAAACACCATATATTTT.

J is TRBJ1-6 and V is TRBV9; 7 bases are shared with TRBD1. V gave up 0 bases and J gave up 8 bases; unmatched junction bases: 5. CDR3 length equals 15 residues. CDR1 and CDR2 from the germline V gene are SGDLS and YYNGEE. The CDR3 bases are TGTGCCAGCAGCGTAGGGGACAGCAGAGATTCACCCCTCCACTTT. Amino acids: CASSVGDSRDSPLHF.

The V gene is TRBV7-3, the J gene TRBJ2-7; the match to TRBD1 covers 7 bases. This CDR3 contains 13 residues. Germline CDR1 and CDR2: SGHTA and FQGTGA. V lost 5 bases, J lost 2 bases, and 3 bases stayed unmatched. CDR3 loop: CASSEQGPYEQYF. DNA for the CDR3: TGTGCCAGCAGCGAACAGGGGCCCTACGAGCAGTACTTC.

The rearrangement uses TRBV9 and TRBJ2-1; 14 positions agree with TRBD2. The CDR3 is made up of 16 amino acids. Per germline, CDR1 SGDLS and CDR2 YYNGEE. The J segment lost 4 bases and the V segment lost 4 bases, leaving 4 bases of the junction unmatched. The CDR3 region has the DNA TGTGCCAGCAGCAGAGGGACTAGCGGGGGTTACAATGAGCAGTTCTTC. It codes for CASSRGTSGGYNEQFF.

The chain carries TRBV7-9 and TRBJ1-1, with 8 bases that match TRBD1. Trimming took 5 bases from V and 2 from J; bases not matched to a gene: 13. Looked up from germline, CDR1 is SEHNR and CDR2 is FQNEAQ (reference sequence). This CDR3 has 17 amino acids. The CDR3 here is CASSPRQPGGANTEAFF. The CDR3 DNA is TGTGCCAGCAGCCCTAGACAGCCAGGGGGCGCAAACACTGAAGCTTTCTTT.

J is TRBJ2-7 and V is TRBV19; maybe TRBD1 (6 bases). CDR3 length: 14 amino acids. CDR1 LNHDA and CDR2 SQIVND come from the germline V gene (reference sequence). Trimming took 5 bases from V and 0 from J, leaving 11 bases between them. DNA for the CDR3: TGTGCCAGTAGTGCCCGGGACACCTCCTACGAGCAGTACTTC. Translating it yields CASSARDTSYEQYF.

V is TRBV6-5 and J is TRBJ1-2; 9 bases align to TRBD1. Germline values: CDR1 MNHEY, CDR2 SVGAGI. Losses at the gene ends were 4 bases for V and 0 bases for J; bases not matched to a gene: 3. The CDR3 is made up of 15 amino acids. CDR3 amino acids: CASSWRTGANYGYTF. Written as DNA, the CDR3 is TGTGCCAGCAGTTGGCGGACAGGGGCTAACTATGGCTACACCTTC.

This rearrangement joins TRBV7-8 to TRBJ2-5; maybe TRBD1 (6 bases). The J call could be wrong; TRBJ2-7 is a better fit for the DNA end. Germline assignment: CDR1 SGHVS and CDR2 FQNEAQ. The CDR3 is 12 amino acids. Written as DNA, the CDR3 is TGTGCCAGCAGTCGCAGGGGTTACGAGCAGTACTTC. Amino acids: CASSRRGYEQYF.

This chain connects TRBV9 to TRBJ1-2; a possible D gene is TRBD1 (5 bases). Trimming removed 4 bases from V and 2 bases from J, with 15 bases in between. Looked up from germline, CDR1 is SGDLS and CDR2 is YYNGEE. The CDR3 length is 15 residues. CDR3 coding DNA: TGTGCCAGCAGCCTCGGGGGGGGGTTAAACTATGGCTACACCTTC. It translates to CASSLGGGLNYGYTF.

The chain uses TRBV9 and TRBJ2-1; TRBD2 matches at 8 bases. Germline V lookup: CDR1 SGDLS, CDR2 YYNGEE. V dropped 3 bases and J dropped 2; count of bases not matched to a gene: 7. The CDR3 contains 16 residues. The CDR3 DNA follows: TGTGCCAGCAGCGCCCAACCGGGACTAGCCTACAATGAGCAGTTCTTC. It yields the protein CASSAQPGLAYNEQFF.